This TCR beta chain was observed in a study of somatic mutations in cytotoxic T cells in rheumatoid arthritis. On this clone: Its matching antigen is unknown.

Whole-study results and caveats: A finding that went unadjusted for multiple comparisons was the slight underrepresentation of TRBV07 in rheumatoid arthritis patients. Unlike healthy controls, rheumatoid arthritis patients had CD8+ clonality that increased with age.

TCRdb keeps only in-frame clones here, not all; method: immunoSEQ multiplex PCR. This repertoire shows about 25,000 clones, roughly 82% found once; its top ten account for roughly 5.6%. In germline, CDR1 is MNHEY, CDR2 SMNVEV (reference sequence). V lost 6 bases, J lost 5 bases, and 5 bases stayed unmatched. The length of the CDR3 is 14 residues. The chain has TRBV27 and TRBJ2-7; 12 bases are a match to TRBD2. This TCR was recovered from a man aged 50 or older in good health. The sequencing input was CD8+ T cells sorted from blood. The CDR3 region has the DNA TGTGCCAGCAGCGGACTAGCGGGGTTACACGAGCAGTACTTC. This sequence encodes CASSGLAGLHEQYF.